The source of this T cell receptor beta chain is a study of identical twins. General study results and limits: Twins' excess sharing was less marked for out-of-frame beta sequences. While abundant cord blood beta clonotypes carried fewer insertions, memory repertoires showed no such pattern. Cross-sectional statistical analysis was relied on for the conclusions, without the same donors being followed.

V lost 1 base, J lost 4 bases, and 12 bases lay in between. The CDR3 is 15 amino acids. On this clonotype: Its antigen is not identified.

TCRdb reprocessed the 5' RACE reads with MiXCR, giving one entry per CDR3 protein. The sample has under 400,000 distinct CDR3 sequences; 9% are singletons. The clonotype was recovered from a woman between 45 and 65 years old in good health. The V call is TRBV12-3 or TRBV12-4, the J call TRBJ2-3, with a weak D call TRBD2 (5 bases). Sequences were obtained from naive T cells sorted from blood. CDR3 in DNA: TGTGCCAGCAGTTTAGGGGTGAGGGCCCCAGATACGCAGTATTTT. This gives the protein CASSLGVRAPDTQYF.